The clone carrying this T cell receptor (beta chain) was found many times. The sample is drawn from a study of glioma-infiltrating T cells. Per the germline V gene, CDR1 is DFQATT and CDR2 is SNEGSKA (reference sequence). The ends lost 3 bases at V and 4 bases at J; junction bases unmatched: 3. This CDR3 comprises 13 residues. The iRepertoire nested amplicon-rescue multiplex PCR amplified TCR alpha and beta CDR3s from RNA. Using its own MiXCR run on the multiplex PCR reads, TCRdb lists one record per CDR3 protein. Counted here are about 130,000 distinct CDR3 sequences, about 22% occurring once; the ten biggest clones make up under 35%.

The sequenced material came from glioma tissue, nonneoplastic brain tissue, or PBMCs (not recorded which). J is TRBJ1-1 and V is TRBV20-1; the match to TRBD1 covers 9 bases. This sequence was found in a human donor with low-grade glioma or glioblastoma, undergoing nonglioma brain surgery, or in good health (not recorded which). The CDR3 loop is CSASDRGGTEAFF. For the CDR3, the DNA is TGCAGTGCTAGCGACAGGGGGGGCACTGAAGCTTTCTTT.